Each of the 14 T cell receptor beta chains below was sequenced from the same sample in a study of control samples from healthy donors and cancer patients. Assay used: immunoSEQ multiplex PCR; TCRdb lists only in-frame clones, some missing. The table lists roughly 98,000 clones, around 80% of them singletons, with about 10% in the top ten. The specimen sequenced was blood. The receptors come from a woman aged 55-75 years in good health.

This chain joins TRBV9 and TRBJ2-4, with D hard to call. There are 20 residues in the CDR3. V shed 1 base and J shed 2 bases, with 25 bases lying between them. CDR1 is SGDLS, CDR2 YYNGEE, per germline. This CDR3 reads CASSVYDGLDSRTPKNIQYF. The CDR3 coding sequence is TGTGCCAGCAGCGTATACGACGGGCTGGATAGCAGAACGCCCAAAAACATTCAGTACTTC.

This chain connects TRBV11-2 to TRBJ1-3; D ambiguous. Germline loops: CDR1 SGHAT, CDR2 FQNNGV. Trimming removed 2 bases from V and 8 bases from J, with 7 bases in between. The CDR3 is 12 residues long. The CDR3, as DNA: TGTGCCAGCAGCTTAAAGGGAGACACCATATATTTT. Translated, it gives CASSLKGDTIYF.

The CDR3, as DNA: TGTGCCAGCAGGAAGGTCGCGAACACTGAAGCTTTCTTT. Protein sequence: CASRKVANTEAFF. The rearrangement uses TRBV6-5 and TRBJ1-1; D gene ambiguous. The CDR3 is 13 residues long. CDR1 is MNHEY and CDR2 is SVGAGI in the germline V gene. Trimming stripped 6 bases from V and 1 base from J, with 9 bases between.

This chain links TRBV5-1 with TRBJ2-1; 10 bases are shared with TRBD2. V lost 2 bases, J lost 0 bases, and 11 bases stayed unmatched. CDR3 length equals 19 residues. CDR1 SGHRS and CDR2 YFSETQ come from the germline V gene. CDR3 coding DNA: TGCGCCAGCAGCTTAATGGGACTAGCGTCCTCGAGCTCCTACAATGAGCAGTTCTTC. Translated: CASSLMGLASSSSYNEQFF.

The chain joins TRBV7-2 to TRBJ1-2; D gene uncertain. The ends were cut back, 0 bases at V and 7 bases at J, with 9 bases in the middle. The CDR3 is made up of 13 amino acids. Germline CDR1 SGHTA, CDR2 FQGNSA. CDR3 DNA sequence: TGTGCCAGCAGCTTAGCGGTATTAGGTGGCTACACCTTC. It translates to CASSLAVLGGYTF.

This chain joins TRBV3-1 (or the pseudogene TRBV3-2) and TRBJ1-1; TRBD1 matches at 10 bases. V trimming: 4 bases; J trimming: 5 bases; junction bases outside the gene matches: 4. The CDR3 covers 14 residues. Looked up from germline, CDR1 is LGHDT and CDR2 is YNNKEL (reference sequence). The CDR3 reads CASSPGQGNTEAFF. The CDR3 DNA sequence: TGTGCCAGCAGCCCGGGACAGGGGAATACTGAAGCTTTCTTT.

DNA for the CDR3: TGTGCCACCCAGGGGCGCGGGCCAACAGATACGCAGTATTTT. This encodes CATQGRGPTDTQYF. This chain links TRBV2 with TRBJ2-3; D perhaps matches TRBD1 (6 bases). Trimming shortened V by 10 bases and J by 3 bases, and 17 bases separated the two germline ends. The V gene's germline CDR1 is SNHLY and CDR2 FYNNEI. The CDR3 runs to 14 residues.

The chain carries TRBV9 and TRBJ2-2; 12 bases agree with TRBD2. The CDR3 runs to 18 residues. Per the germline V gene, CDR1 is SGDLS and CDR2 is YYNGEE. The V segment lost 2 bases and the J segment 4 bases; nucleotides outside the gene matches: 9. The CDR3 bases are TGTGCCAGCAGCGTGGGATTGGGACTAGCGGGCCCCACCGGGGAGCTGTTTTTT. It translates to CASSVGLGLAGPTGELFF.

This rearrangement joins TRBV5-1 to TRBJ2-1; D is possibly TRBD2 (7 bases). Germline V lookup: CDR1 SGHRS, CDR2 YFSETQ. V lost 4 bases, J lost 4 bases, and 15 bases lay in between. The CDR3 sequence is 15 residues long. Written as DNA, the CDR3 is TGCGCCAGCAGCAGGGACGGGGGGACATACAATGAGCAGTTCTTC. Residues: CASSRDGGTYNEQFF. The full variable domain, completed using reference TRBV5-1 and TRBJ2-1, is KAGVTQTPRYLIKTRGQQVTLSCSPISGHRSVSWYQQTPGQGLQFLFEYFSETQRNKGNFPGRFSGRQFSNSRSEMNVSTLELGDSALYLCASSRDGGTYNEQFFGPGTRLTVL.

The chain joins TRBV3-1 (or the pseudogene TRBV3-2) to TRBJ2-1; 9 bases line up with TRBD1. Germline values: CDR1 LGHDT, CDR2 YNNKEL (reference sequence). Trimming at V came to 3 bases and at J to 8 bases, leaving 8 bases not matched to a gene. The CDR3 loop spans 15 amino acids. As DNA, the CDR3 is TGTGCCAGCAGCCACGATACAGGGGGCCGTGATGAGCAGTTCTTC. As protein: CASSHDTGGRDEQFF.

This clone was found once. The CDR3, as DNA: TGTGCCAGCAGCCACGCCCTACTAGCGGGACCCACAGATACGCAGTATTTT. Residues: CASSHALLAGPTDTQYF. The V gene is TRBV14, the J gene TRBJ2-3, with 10 bases aligning to TRBD2. V trimming: 3 bases; J trimming: 2 bases; junction bases outside the gene matches: 8. This CDR3 contains 17 residues. Germline CDR1 SGHDN, CDR2 FVKESK.

The table lists this clone with a few counts. The J gene is TRBJ2-1, the V gene TRBV18; the match to TRBD2 covers 7 bases. This CDR3 has 15 amino acids. The J segment lost 3 bases and the V segment lost 2 bases, leaving 4 bases of the junction unmatched. CDR1 is KGHSH, CDR2 LQKENI, per germline. The CDR3 loop reads CASSPSAGDYNEQFF. In nucleotides, the CDR3 is TGTGCCAGCTCACCATCGGCGGGGGACTACAATGAGCAGTTCTTC.

This clone was detected only once. The chain uses TRBV23-1 and TRBJ2-3; 9 nucleotides agree with TRBD1. TRBV23-1 falls under the ORF class, with uncertain function. This CDR3 spans 23 amino acids. The V and J ends lost 8 bases and 1 base, in that order; junction bases with no gene match: 31. The CDR3 loop is CASETGNDSRDRAQLWGTDTQYF. CDR3 sequence (DNA): TGCGCCAGCGAGACAGGGAACGATAGCCGGGACAGGGCCCAACTTTGGGGCACAGATACGCAGTATTTT.

The rearrangement uses TRBV4-1 and TRBJ2-1; no firm D call. Per the germline V gene, CDR1 is MGHRA and CDR2 is YSYEKL. With 2 bases removed from V and 9 bases from J, the gap between germline ends came to 11 bases. The CDR3 is made up of 13 amino acids. The CDR3 is CASSQTPLGEQFF. Here the CDR3 DNA reads TGCGCCAGCAGCCAAACACCCCTTGGTGAGCAGTTCTTC.